This TCR beta chain was captured in a study of T cell responses to AZD1222 COVID-19 vaccine. Using immunoSEQ multiplex PCR, the repertoire was profiled, and TCRdb retains in-frame clones only, with some absent. Found here are 90,000 to 120,000 clones, 85% to 95% of them singletons; the top ten hold roughly 6.2%. The CDR3 is 15 residues long. Germline CDR1 reads LNHDA; CDR2 reads SQIVND (reference sequence). Sample: peripheral blood, taken 28 days after the second AZD1222 dose. The receptor was isolated from an adult who received the AZD1222 COVID-19 vaccine. This sequence joins TRBV19 and TRBJ1-5, with D perhaps TRBD1 (6 bases). The CDR3 loop is CAGGKQGGLNQPQHF. CDR3 nucleotides: TGTGCTGGAGGGAAACAGGGTGGTTTAAATCAGCCCCAGCATTTT.